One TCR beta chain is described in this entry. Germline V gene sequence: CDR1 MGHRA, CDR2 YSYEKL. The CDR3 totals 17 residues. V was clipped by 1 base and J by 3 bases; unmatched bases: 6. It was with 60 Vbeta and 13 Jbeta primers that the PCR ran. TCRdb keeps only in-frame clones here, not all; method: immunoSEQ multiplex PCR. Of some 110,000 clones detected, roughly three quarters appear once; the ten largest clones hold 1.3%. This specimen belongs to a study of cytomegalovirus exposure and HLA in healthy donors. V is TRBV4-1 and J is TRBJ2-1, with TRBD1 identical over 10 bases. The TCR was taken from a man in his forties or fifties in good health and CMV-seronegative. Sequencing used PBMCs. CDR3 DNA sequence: TGCGCCAGCAGCCAAGCCTTCCGGGACAGGGGCTACAATGAGCAGTTCTTC. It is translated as CASSQAFRDRGYNEQFF.